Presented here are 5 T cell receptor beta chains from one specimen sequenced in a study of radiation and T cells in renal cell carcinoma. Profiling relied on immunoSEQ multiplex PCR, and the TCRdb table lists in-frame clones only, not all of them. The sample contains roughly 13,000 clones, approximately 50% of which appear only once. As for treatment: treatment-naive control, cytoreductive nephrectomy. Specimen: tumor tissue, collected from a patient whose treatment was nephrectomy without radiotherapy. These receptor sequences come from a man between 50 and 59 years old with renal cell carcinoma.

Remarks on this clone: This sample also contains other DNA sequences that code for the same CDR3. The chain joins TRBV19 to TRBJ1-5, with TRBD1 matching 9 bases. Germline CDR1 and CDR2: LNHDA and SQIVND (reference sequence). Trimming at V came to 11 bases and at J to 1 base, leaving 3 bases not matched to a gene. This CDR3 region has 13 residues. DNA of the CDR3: TGTGCCTCTGACAGGGGGAGCAATCAGCCCCAGCATTTT. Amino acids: CASDRGSNQPQHF.

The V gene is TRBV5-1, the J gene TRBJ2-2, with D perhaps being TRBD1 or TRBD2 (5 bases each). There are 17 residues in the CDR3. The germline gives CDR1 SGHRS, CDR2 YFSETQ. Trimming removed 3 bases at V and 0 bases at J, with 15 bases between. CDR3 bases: TGCGCCAGCAGCTCGGGGCCCTCCGGGGCGAACACCGGGGAGCTGTTTTTT. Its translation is CASSSGPSGANTGELFF.

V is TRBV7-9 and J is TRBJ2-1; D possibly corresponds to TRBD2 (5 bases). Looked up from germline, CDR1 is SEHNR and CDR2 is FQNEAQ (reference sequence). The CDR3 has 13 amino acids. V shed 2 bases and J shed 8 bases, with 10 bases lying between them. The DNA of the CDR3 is TGTGCCAGCAGCTTAACGGGGTGGGATGAGCAGTTCTTC. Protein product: CASSLTGWDEQFF.

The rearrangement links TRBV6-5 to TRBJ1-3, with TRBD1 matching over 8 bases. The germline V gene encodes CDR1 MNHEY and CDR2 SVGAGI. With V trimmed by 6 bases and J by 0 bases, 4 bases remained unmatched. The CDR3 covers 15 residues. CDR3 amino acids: CASSTGGSSGNTIYF. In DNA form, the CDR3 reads TGTGCCAGCAGCACAGGGGGTTCCTCTGGAAACACCATATATTTT.

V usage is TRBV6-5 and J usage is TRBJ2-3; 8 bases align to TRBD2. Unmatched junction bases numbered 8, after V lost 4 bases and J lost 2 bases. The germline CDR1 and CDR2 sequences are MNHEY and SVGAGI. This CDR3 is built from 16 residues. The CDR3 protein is CASSWGGGPLTDTQYF. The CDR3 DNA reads TGTGCCAGCAGTTGGGGCGGGGGGCCCCTCACAGATACGCAGTATTTT.